Listed below are T cell receptor beta chains from one sample, sequenced in a study of blood T cell repertoires in COVID-19. Clones were sequenced by immunoSEQ multiplex PCR, and TCRdb holds only the in-frame ones, with some missing. The top ten hold 3.5% to 5% of the sample, which has more than 110,000 clones, over 60% seen once. Input material: peripheral blood. The receptors shown here come from an elderly woman with active or convalescent COVID-19. Each CDR3 is given with its conserved first and last residue. The D gene is left open where the match is weak. The size field is filled for only some rows; it gives once, few, many or a size class.

CDR3aa	CDR3nt	v_gene	j_gene	abundance	d_gene
CASNLGFRQGNYGYTF	TGCGCCAGCAACTTGGGGTTCAGACAGGGCAACTATGGCTACACCTTC	TRBV5-1	TRBJ1-2	once	TRBD1
CASTRSGQDYEKLFF	TGTGCCAGCACGAGGTCGGGACAGGACTATGAAAAACTGTTTTTT	TRBV5-5	TRBJ1-4	many	TRBD1
CASSLRDNRANNYGYTF	TGTGCCAGCAGTCTCCGGGACAACCGAGCCAATAACTATGGCTACACCTTC	TRBV27	TRBJ1-2	NA	NA
CASSLIASFYNEQFF	TGTGCCAGCAGCTTAATAGCTTCCTTCTACAATGAGCAGTTCTTC	TRBV7-9	TRBJ2-1	NA	NA
CASGLPTGSYNEQFF	TGTGCCAGCGGACTTCCTACCGGCTCCTACAATGAGCAGTTCTTC	TRBV7-9	TRBJ2-1	NA	NA
CASSPRQGPIEKLFF	TGTGCCAGCTCACCACGTCAGGGGCCGATTGAAAAACTGTTTTTT	TRBV18	TRBJ1-4	NA	NA
CASGLANRGSYGYTF	TGTGCTAGTGGTTTGGCCAACAGGGGTAGCTATGGCTACACCTTC	TRBV12-5	TRBJ1-2	NA	TRBD1
CASSQDGQVDYNEQFF	TGCGCCAGCAGCCAAGATGGCCAGGTGGATTACAATGAGCAGTTCTTC	TRBV4-3	TRBJ2-1	NA	NA
CASSLRTDGYTF	TGTGCCAGCAGCTTGAGGACAGATGGCTACACCTTC	TRBV5-8	TRBJ1-2	NA	NA
CASTPRGSGNGYTF	TGTGCCAGCACCCCAAGGGGGAGCGGTAATGGCTACACCTTC	TRBV6-5	TRBJ1-2	NA	NA
CASKRDRLANQPQHF	TGTGCCAGCAAGAGGGACAGGCTTGCTAATCAGCCCCAGCATTTT	TRBV6-5	TRBJ1-5	NA	TRBD1
CASRVRLAGRETQYF	TGTGCCAGCAGAGTTAGGCTAGCGGGGCGGGAGACCCAGTACTTC	TRBV2	TRBJ2-5	NA	TRBD2
CASMDRGVGNTEAFF	TGTGCCAGCATGGACAGAGGGGTGGGGAACACTGAAGCTTTCTTT	TRBV3-1/TRBV3-2	TRBJ1-1	NA	NA
CASSAAGQGSNQPQHF	TGTGCCAGTAGTGCCGCCGGACAGGGAAGCAATCAGCCCCAGCATTTT	TRBV19	TRBJ1-5	once	TRBD1
CASSPQVDQPQHF	TGTGCCAGTAGTCCTCAGGTGGATCAGCCCCAGCATTTT	TRBV19	TRBJ1-5	NA	NA
CASSSAGRGNSPLHF	TGTGCCAGCAGCTCCGCGGGGAGGGGTAATTCACCCCTCCACTTT	TRBV11-2	TRBJ1-6	NA	NA
CASSITSGGRLAGELFF	TGTGCCAGTAGTATCACTTCCGGGGGGAGGCTTGCCGGGGAGCTGTTTTTT	TRBV19	TRBJ2-2	NA	TRBD2
CASSQGTANTEAFF	TGTGCCAGCAGCCAAGGGACAGCGAACACTGAAGCTTTCTTT	TRBV3-1/TRBV3-2	TRBJ1-1	NA	NA
CASSDLGNQETQYF	TGTGCCAGCAGCGACCTCGGGAACCAAGAGACCCAGTACTTC	TRBV7-3	TRBJ2-5	NA	NA
CASSQYRERYTGELFF	TGTGCCAGCAGCCAATACAGGGAAAGGTACACCGGGGAGCTGTTTTTT	TRBV7-8	TRBJ2-2	few	NA
CASRTSGERGGPYNEQFF	TGTGCCAGCAGGACTTCGGGAGAACGGGGGGGCCCCTACAATGAGCAGTTCTTC	TRBV5-5	TRBJ2-1	NA	TRBD2
CASSEGGFGPQHF	TGCGCCAGCAGCGAGGGTGGGTTCGGGCCCCAGCATTTT	TRBV5-1	TRBJ1-5	NA	NA
CASSTTGTANTGELFF	TGTGCCAGCAGCACGACCGGGACAGCGAACACCGGGGAGCTGTTTTTT	TRBV7-2	TRBJ2-2	few	TRBD1
CASTPLRAGATTDTQYF	TGTGCCAGTACCCCTTTGCGAGCGGGGGCGACTACAGATACGCAGTATTTT	TRBV19	TRBJ2-3	NA	TRBD2
CAWSLSSGGFTYEQYF	TGTGCCTGGAGTCTTTCAAGCGGGGGTTTTACCTACGAGCAGTACTTC	TRBV30	TRBJ2-7	NA	TRBD2
CASSQNRAGPRYGYTF	TGTGCCAGCAGCCAAAACAGGGCAGGTCCCCGCTATGGCTACACCTTC	TRBV3-1/TRBV3-2	TRBJ1-2	once	NA
CASSQEGGQSTEAFF	TGCGCCAGCAGCCAAGAGGGGGGACAGAGCACTGAAGCTTTCTTT	TRBV4-1	TRBJ1-1	few	TRBD1
CSVDLTGTYNEQFF	TGCAGCGTCGACCTGACAGGCACCTACAATGAGCAGTTCTTC	TRBV29-1	TRBJ2-1	NA	NA
CASSLWGQAEQYF	TGCGCCAGCAGCTTGTGGGGCCAAGCCGAGCAGTACTTC	TRBV5-1	TRBJ2-7	NA	NA
CASSNRQGGDGEAFF	TGTGCCAGCAGCAACAGACAGGGAGGCGATGGTGAAGCTTTCTTT	TRBV5-5	TRBJ1-1	NA	TRBD1
CASMPQGNTEAFF	TGTGCCAGTATGCCCCAGGGAAACACTGAAGCTTTCTTT	TRBV6-5	TRBJ1-1	once	NA
CSASGATGNEKLFF	TGCAGTGCTAGTGGGGCCACCGGCAATGAAAAACTGTTTTTT	TRBV20-1	TRBJ1-4	NA	NA
CASSLPFGTYSNQPQHF	TGTGCCAGCAGTTTGCCCTTCGGGACTTATAGCAATCAGCCCCAGCATTTT	TRBV28	TRBJ1-5	once	NA
CAWSAGQVYGYTF	TGTGCCTGGAGTGCAGGACAGGTTTATGGCTACACCTTC	TRBV30	TRBJ1-2	NA	TRBD1
CASSPTITADTQYF	TGTGCCAGCAGCCCTACCATTACGGCAGATACGCAGTATTTT	TRBV28	TRBJ2-3	NA	NA
CASKKQGHSNQPQHF	TGTGCCAGCAAAAAACAGGGACATAGCAATCAGCCCCAGCATTTT	TRBV2	TRBJ1-5	few	NA
CASSQGHIIMNTEAFF	TGTGCCAGCAGCCAGGGACACATAATCATGAACACTGAAGCTTTCTTT	TRBV28	TRBJ1-1	NA	NA
CASSQDIQGYTEAFF	TGCGCCAGCAGCCAAGATATCCAGGGCTACACTGAAGCTTTCTTT	TRBV4-1	TRBJ1-1	few	NA
CASSPKGQGNSPLHF	TGTGCCAGCTCACCGAAGGGACAGGGAAATTCACCCCTCCACTTT	TRBV18	TRBJ1-6	NA	TRBD1
CAWTTAYNSPLHF	TGTGCCTGGACGACAGCTTATAATTCACCCCTCCACTTT	TRBV30	TRBJ1-6	NA	NA
CASSYGQGRNTEAFF	TGTGCCAGCAGTTACGGACAGGGAAGAAACACTGAAGCTTTCTTT	TRBV6-5	TRBJ1-1	NA	TRBD1
CASSLDSRVGQPQHF	TGTGCCAGCAGCTTAGATTCCAGGGTTGGTCAGCCCCAGCATTTT	TRBV11-2	TRBJ1-5	few	NA
CASSLPDRATGELFF	TGTGCCAGCAGCTTACCCGACAGGGCCACCGGGGAGCTGTTTTTT	TRBV7-2	TRBJ2-2	NA	TRBD1
CASSTGFSNTEAFF	TGTGCCAGCTCTACAGGGTTCTCGAACACTGAAGCTTTCTTT	TRBV18	TRBJ1-1	NA	NA
CASSFTPGGTIYF	TGTGCCAGCAGTTTCACGCCGGGAGGCACCATATATTTT	TRBV7-3	TRBJ1-3	NA	NA
CASSRGGANTEAFF	TGTGCCAGCAGCCGAGGGGGAGCGAACACTGAAGCTTTCTTT	TRBV7-3	TRBJ1-1	NA	NA
CASSQDLSIKVLGIYEQYF	TGTGCCAGCAGCCAAGACTTATCCATCAAGGTCCTAGGAATCTACGAGCAGTACTTC	TRBV3-1/TRBV3-2	TRBJ2-7	NA	NA
CASSGRDRVRLAEAFF	TGTGCCAGCAGCGGGCGGGACAGGGTTAGGTTAGCTGAAGCTTTCTTT	TRBV5-6	TRBJ1-1	few	TRBD1
CATSRDPGGSGEAFF	TGTGCCACCAGCAGAGATCCGGGGGGTTCCGGTGAAGCTTTCTTT	TRBV15	TRBJ1-1	NA	NA
CASSPTLTGANSPLHF	TGTGCCAGCAGCCCGACCTTGACAGGGGCCAATTCACCCCTCCACTTT	TRBV3-1/TRBV3-2	TRBJ1-6	NA	TRBD1
CAFLVGGLNEQFF	TGTGCCTTCCTAGTTGGGGGCCTAAATGAGCAGTTCTTC	TRBV30	TRBJ2-1	NA	NA